Detailed here is one T cell receptor (beta chain). Trimming stripped 6 bases from V and 6 bases from J, with 8 bases between. This CDR3 contains 12 residues. Germline assignment: CDR1 MNHNY and CDR2 SVGAGI (reference sequence). The data were produced by immunoSEQ multiplex PCR, yet TCRdb's version contains in-frame clones alone and is incomplete. The sample lists about 91,000 clones; around 90% were seen once. The data stem from a study of technical replicates of blood from a few donors. The chain has TRBV6-6 and TRBJ1-4; D is perhaps TRBD1 (5 bases). Sequenced: T cells isolated from PBMCs. The origin of this receptor is a human donor in good health. The CDR3 here is CASRQQDEKLFF. CDR3 in DNA: TGTGCCAGCAGACAACAGGATGAAAAACTGTTTTTT.